What follows are 26 T cell receptor beta chains derived from one specimen sequenced in a study of cytomegalovirus exposure and HLA in healthy donors. Use of 60 Vbeta and 13 Jbeta primers characterized the PCR. Libraries were prepared by immunoSEQ multiplex PCR; TCRdb keeps only in-frame clonotypes and omits some of them. The table has 80,000 to 100,000 clones, 74% seen once. Material for sequencing was PBMCs. These receptors all stem from a man aged 30 to 39 in good health and CMV-seropositive.

V and J are TRBV6-5 and TRBJ1-1; a possible D gene is TRBD1 (5 bases). V dropped 6 bases and J dropped 4 bases, with 15 bases sitting between them. This CDR3 has 14 residues. Looked up from germline, CDR1 is MNHEY and CDR2 is SVGAGI. CDR3 in DNA: TGTGCCAGCAGACATCAGGGCCCGGGCACTGAAGCTTTCTTT. Translating it yields CASRHQGPGTEAFF.

The chain has TRBV7-8 and TRBJ2-1; the match to TRBD2 covers 10 bases. The CDR3 has 16 residues. J gave up 4 bases and V 5 bases, and 8 bases lay outside the gene matches. Per the germline V gene, CDR1 is SGHVS and CDR2 is FQNEAQ. In nucleotides, the CDR3 is TGTGCCAGCAGCCTTTCTAGCGGGGGAGCATACAATGAGCAGTTCTTC. Translating it yields CASSLSSGGAYNEQFF.

Here the CDR3 reads CASSIKGQGGETQYF. As DNA, the CDR3 is TGTGCCAGTAGTATAAAGGGACAGGGGGGGGAGACCCAGTACTTC. This chain connects TRBV19 to TRBJ2-5; 11 bases line up with TRBD1. CDR1 is LNHDA and CDR2 is SQIVND in the germline V gene (reference sequence). There are 15 residues in the CDR3. V was pared by 2 bases and J by 5 bases, with 4 bases of the junction left unmatched.

The V call is TRBV4-2, the J call TRBJ2-6; TRBD1 is a possible D gene (5 bases). Germline V gives CDR1 LGHNA, CDR2 YNFKEQ. V lost 0 bases and J lost 4, with 10 bases in between. The CDR3 is 16 residues long. The CDR3 reads CASSQDIGAGANVLTF. The CDR3, as DNA: TGTGCCAGCAGCCAAGATATTGGGGCCGGGGCCAACGTCCTGACTTTC.

V and J are TRBV28 and TRBJ2-7, with 7 bases aligning to TRBD2. CDR1 MDHEN and CDR2 SYDVKM come from the germline V gene. Trimming removed 8 bases from V and 2 bases from J; junction bases left unmatched: 3. The CDR3 totals 12 residues. The CDR3 DNA follows: TGTGCCAGCGGGGGGGATCCCTACGAGCAGTACTTC. Protein sequence: CASGGDPYEQYF.

The chain carries TRBV7-2 and TRBJ2-7, with 13 nucleotides matching TRBD2. V lost 5 bases, J lost 7 bases, and 8 bases stayed unmatched. The CDR3 runs 15 residues. Germline CDR1 SGHTA, CDR2 FQGNSA. The chain's CDR3 is CASSRGLAGEGEQYF. DNA of the CDR3: TGTGCCAGCAGCCGCGGACTAGCGGGAGAAGGGGAGCAGTACTTC.

The genes are TRBV19 and TRBJ1-1; 7 positions agree with TRBD1. V shed 5 bases and J 0 bases; nucleotides not matched to a gene: 27. This CDR3 is 22 amino acids long. The germline CDR1 and CDR2 sequences are LNHDA and SQIVND (reference sequence). Written as DNA, the CDR3 is TGTGCCAGTAGTCCCACTGTTCCCTTGCCCGGGACAGATAGGCCAATGAACACTGAAGCTTTCTTT. This codes for CASSPTVPLPGTDRPMNTEAFF.

The chain uses TRBV2 and TRBJ2-3; 14 bases align to TRBD2. CDR1 SNHLY and CDR2 FYNNEI come from the germline V gene. Unmatched junction bases numbered 0, after V lost 6 bases and J lost 4 bases. This CDR3 has 14 amino acids. The CDR3 nucleotides read TGTGCCAGCAGGGGACTAGCGGGAGCAGATACGCAGTATTTT. This codes for CASRGLAGADTQYF.

The V gene is TRBV28, the J gene TRBJ1-4; TRBD1 matches 7 bases. Germline V gene data show CDR1 as MDHEN and CDR2 as SYDVKM. The CDR3 extends over 14 amino acids. Germline trimming cut 7 bases from V and 8 bases from J; bases unmatched to any gene: 10. CDR3 coding DNA: TGTGCCAGCAACCCACAGACAGGGTTCGAAAAACTGTTTTTT. It is translated as CASNPQTGFEKLFF.

V is TRBV6-1 and J is TRBJ1-5, with D possibly being TRBD1 (6 bases). This CDR3 contains 14 residues. The V gene lost 8 bases and the J gene lost 4 bases, with 15 bases spanning the gap. Germline V gives CDR1 MNHNS, CDR2 SASEGT. CDR3 nucleotides: TGTGCCAGCGCGTTTACAGGGTCTAATCAGCCCCAGCATTTT. Translation gives CASAFTGSNQPQHF.

The CDR3, as DNA: TGTGCCAGCAGCCCCAGACTAGCGGGAACTAGCACAGATACGCAGTATTTT. This sequence encodes CASSPRLAGTSTDTQYF. The genes are TRBV7-8 and TRBJ2-3; TRBD2 aligns across 11 bases. The CDR3 runs 17 residues. V lost 5 bases, J lost 0 bases, and 7 bases stayed unmatched. Germline lookup yields CDR1 SGHVS and CDR2 FQNEAQ. Filled out from reference TRBV7-8 and TRBJ2-3, the complete variable domain reads GAGVSQSPRYKVAKRGQDVALRCDPISGHVSLFWYQQALGQGPEFLTYFQNEAQLDKSGLPSDRFFAERPEGSVSTLKIQRTQQEDSAVYLCASSPRLAGTSTDTQYFGPGTRLTVL.

V is TRBV9 and J is TRBJ2-3; D unresolved. Germline CDR1 SGDLS, CDR2 YYNGEE. The CDR3 has 15 residues. V was cut by 1 base and J by 2 bases, with 11 bases left in between. CDR3 in DNA: TGTGCCAGCAGCGTAAGGTCAGGATTCACAGATACGCAGTATTTT. Amino acid sequence: CASSVRSGFTDTQYF.

The chain is built from TRBV6-4 and TRBJ1-5; D unclear. The CDR3 length is 19 residues. Trimming removed 0 bases at V and 0 bases at J, with 18 bases between. CDR1 and CDR2 from the germline V gene are MRHNA and SNTAGT. This CDR3 is CASSDSGEPPPYSNQPQHF. The CDR3 nucleotides are TGTGCCAGCAGTGACTCTGGAGAGCCTCCCCCCTATAGCAATCAGCCCCAGCATTTT.

The rearrangement links TRBV13 to TRBJ2-7; tentatively, D is TRBD2 (6 bases). V dropped 5 bases and J dropped 0 bases, with 17 bases sitting between them. CDR3 length: 16 residues. Germline V CDR1 and CDR2: PRHDT, FYEKMQ (reference sequence). This chain's CDR3 is CASSGKGRGDSYEQYF. The CDR3 DNA reads TGTGCCAGCAGCGGGAAGGGCCGCGGGGACTCCTACGAGCAGTACTTC.

The CDR3 sequence: CASSYEVGGDTQYF. In nucleotides, the CDR3 is TGTGCCAGCAGTTACGAAGTAGGGGGTGATACGCAGTATTTT. The chain recombines TRBV6-5 with TRBJ2-3, with D maybe TRBD1 (6 bases). The CDR3 is made up of 14 amino acids. V lost 2 bases and J 6 bases, leaving 12 bases between the germline ends. Per the germline V gene, CDR1 is MNHEY and CDR2 is SVGAGI.

This clone was picked up a small number of times. In DNA, the CDR3 is TGTGCCAGCAGTTCAAGACTAGCGGGAAAGTGGGAGACCCAGTACTTC. Translating it yields CASSSRLAGKWETQYF. V gene TRBV27 combines with J gene TRBJ2-5, with TRBD2 identical over 11 bases. This CDR3 has 16 residues. The germline CDR1 and CDR2 sequences are MNHEY and SMNVEV (reference sequence). The V and J ends lost 4 bases and 5 bases, in that order; junction bases with no gene match: 9.

The chain combines TRBV19 with TRBJ1-1; D might be TRBD1 (5 bases). V shed 5 bases and J shed 11 bases, with 18 bases lying between them. Germline CDR1 and CDR2: LNHDA and SQIVND (reference sequence). This CDR3 is built from 13 residues. CDR3 amino acids: CASSQQASRAAFF. DNA of the CDR3: TGTGCCAGTAGTCAACAGGCCTCCAGAGCGGCTTTCTTT. Full variable domain (remainder filled in from reference TRBV19 and TRBJ1-1): DGGITQSPKYLFRKEGQNVTLSCEQNLNHDAMYWYRQDPGQGLRLIYYSQIVNDFQKGDIAEGYSVSREKKESFPLTVTSAQKNPTAFYLCASSQQASRAAFFGQGTRLTVV.

The genes are TRBV27 and TRBJ2-7, with D perhaps matching TRBD2 (6 bases). Germline V gives CDR1 MNHEY, CDR2 SMNVEV (reference sequence). Between the trimmed V and J ends, which lost 5 bases and 1 base, there was a span of 15 bases. This CDR3 is 15 amino acids long. The CDR3 DNA follows: TGTGCCAGCAGTATTATGCCGGGAGCGTCCTACGAGCAGTACTTC. It yields the protein CASSIMPGASYEQYF.

As for this clone: The same CDR3 can be traced to other DNA sequences in this sample. This chain connects TRBV20-1 to TRBJ2-7; D not certain. The CDR3 extends over 11 amino acids. Germline CDR1 is DFQATT and CDR2 is SNEGSKA (reference sequence). The V and J ends lost 6 bases and 4 bases respectively, with 10 bases between them. CDR3 DNA sequence: TGCAGTGCCCGCCTAGAATACGAGCAGTACTTC. Translated, it gives CSARLEYEQYF.

The genes are TRBV5-8 and TRBJ1-2; TRBD1 is a possible D gene (5 bases). This CDR3 is built from 13 residues. CDR1 and CDR2 from the germline V gene are SGHTS and YDEGEE. V lost 0 bases and J 5 bases, leaving 8 bases between the germline ends. Here the CDR3 reads CASSLDRIYGYTF. CDR3 nucleotide sequence: TGTGCCAGCAGCTTGGACAGGATATATGGCTACACCTTC. Variable domain in full (rest from reference TRBV5-8 and TRBJ1-2): EAGVTQSPTHLIKTRGQQATLRCSPISGHTSVYWYQQALGLGLQFLLWYDEGEERNRGNFPPRFSGRQFPNYSSELNVNALELEDSALYLCASSLDRIYGYTFGSGTRLTVV.

The chain joins TRBV2 to TRBJ1-3, with 7 positions matching TRBD1. The V gene end was trimmed by 4 bases and the J gene end by 0 bases; junction bases not matched to a gene: 6. In germline, CDR1 is SNHLY, CDR2 FYNNEI. The CDR3 runs 16 residues. CDR3 in DNA: TGTGCCAGCAGTGGCCGCAGGACAGGCTCTGGAAACACCATATATTTT. This codes for CASSGRRTGSGNTIYF.

This clone came up once. The chain is built from TRBV6-1 and TRBJ2-7; TRBD2 matches 9 bases. The CDR3 length is 14 residues. In germline, CDR1 is MNHNS, CDR2 SASEGT. With V trimmed by 9 bases and J by 0 bases, 6 bases remained unmatched. The CDR3 sequence is CASSQREASYEQYF. The CDR3, as DNA: TGTGCCAGTTCTCAGCGGGAGGCCTCCTACGAGCAGTACTTC.

This CDR3 is CASSYFRDRGHTEAFF. DNA for the CDR3: TGTGCCAGCAGTTACTTCCGGGACAGGGGGCACACTGAAGCTTTCTTT. The chain recombines TRBV6-5 with TRBJ1-1; 12 bases align to TRBD1. In germline, CDR1 is MNHEY, CDR2 SVGAGI. Trimming at V came to 1 base and at J to 3 bases, leaving 3 bases not matched to a gene. CDR3 length: 16 amino acids.

This rearrangement joins TRBV6-6 to TRBJ2-1; 13 bases align to TRBD2. The CDR3 spans 15 residues. The germline V gene encodes CDR1 MNHNY and CDR2 SVGAGI (reference sequence). J was trimmed by 7 bases and V by 7 bases; bases with no gene match: 7. CDR3 protein: CASITSGGAGNEQFF. CDR3 sequence (DNA): TGTGCCAGCATCACTAGCGGGGGGGCGGGGAATGAGCAGTTCTTC.

About this clone itself: Other DNA sequences in this sample translate to the same CDR3. This rearrangement joins TRBV5-4 to TRBJ2-2, with TRBD1 matching over 10 bases. This CDR3 is built from 16 residues. The germline V gene encodes CDR1 SGHNT and CDR2 YYREEE (reference sequence). V lost 3 bases to trimming and J lost 0 bases; unmatched junction nucleotides: 2. The CDR3, as DNA: TGTGCCAGCAGCTGGGACAGGGGATCGAACACCGGGGAGCTGTTTTTT. As protein: CASSWDRGSNTGELFF.

The V and J genes are TRBV27 and TRBJ1-1, with a tentative D call TRBD1 (5 bases). The germline V gene encodes CDR1 MNHEY and CDR2 SMNVEV (reference sequence). Trimming left V 4 bases short and J 6 bases short, with 9 bases between. CDR3 length: 12 residues. The CDR3, as DNA: TGTGCCAGCAGTTCCAGGGTCTCTGAAGCTTTCTTT. This codes for CASSSRVSEAFF.